Given below is one TCR beta chain in context. No antigen is known for it. The record has no base qualities; no much larger clone is one base away. This entry belongs to a study of blood T cell repertoires in COVID-19 (dated by TCRdb to the early 2020s). Regarding the complete study: Collaborator samples came from the United States, Italy and Spain and covered acute and convalescent phases of COVID-19. The material from the prospective study consisted of cDNA or gDNA derived from T cells, B-cell-depleted T cells, or PBMCs. The dataset comprised deeply sampled blood TCRbeta repertoires from subjects exposed to, actively infected with, or recovered from COVID-19. The repertoires were released in a freely available public database intended as a resource for research on the immune response to SARS-CoV-2. The samples were drawn from two sources: the first 160 participants of the ongoing ImmuneRACE study, and 950 to 1,500 subjects contributed by 6 global collaborators. Sample metadata almost always included a de-identified subject ID, COVID-19 status, age in years and sex. Where available, HLA class I and class II types were taken from metadata supplied by the sample provider and were not determined by assay-based typing.

The investigation overall reported the following: How much clinical and demographic metadata was included differed by source and by participant, and the metadata was provided uncurated.

The germline V gene sets CDR1 to LGHNA and CDR2 to YSLEER. The cysteine opens and the phenylalanine closes a CDR3 of 14 amino acids. The retained sequence is limited to the CDR3, 42 bases, with the frame set at the first base. Cut back by 4 bases and 2 bases, the V and J ends lie 10 bases apart. The collaborating institutions used their own protocols to collect whole blood in K2EDTA tubes. Collaborator samples were shipped for TCRbeta analysis as frozen whole blood, isolated PBMCs, or DNA extracted from either sample type. TCRbeta CDR3 regions were amplified from genomic DNA using the immunoSEQ Assay, a bias-controlled multiplex PCR. In the original analysis: The number of nucleated cells in each sample was estimated by amplification of reference gene primers within the assay. Sequence reads were collapsed and filtered to measure the absolute abundance of every unique TCRbeta CDR3 rearrangement. For each sample, productive Simpson clonality was calculated as the square root of Simpson's diversity index across productive rearrangements. The source is immuneACCESS, and TCRdb retained only in-frame sequences with V and J called. Part of the clones is not carried over; for the studies checked, unresolved V genes explain less than half of this, and the remainder is unexplained. The V and J calls and the clone size are those of that table, but D and trimming were determined from the DNA. This sample lists 150,000 to 200,000 clones; approximately 86% were detected once. The leading ten clones occupy 3% to 4% of the sample.

The chain employs TRBV4-3 and TRBJ2-3; the best D guess is TRBD1, with 5 bases matching. The TCR comes from a man aged 65 to 85 with acute or convalescent COVID-19. The specimen sequenced was peripheral blood. The DNA sequence is TGCGCCAGCAGCCCCCCGGACAACACAGATACGCAGTATTTT. The translation is CASSPPDNTDTQYF.